The next 15 T cell receptor beta chains were all read from a single sample in a study of blood T cell repertoires in COVID-19. Libraries were prepared by immunoSEQ multiplex PCR; TCRdb keeps only in-frame clonotypes and omits some of them. This table holds 85,000 to 120,000 clones, almost 85% found once. The sample was peripheral blood. The receptors derive from a man between 35 and 55 years old with active or convalescent COVID-19.

The chain links TRBV12-5 to TRBJ2-5; TRBD2 is a possible D gene (6 bases). V dropped 7 bases and J dropped 5 bases, with 8 bases sitting between them. Germline lookup yields CDR1 LGHNT and CDR2 FRNRAP. The CDR3 runs 11 residues. This chain's CDR3 is CASVRGETQYF. The CDR3 nucleotides are TGTGCTAGTGTTCGGGGGGAGACCCAGTACTTC.

V usage is TRBV5-1 and J usage is TRBJ2-7; 8 bases agree with TRBD1. Germline-derived CDR1 and CDR2 are SGHRS and YFSETQ. Unmatched junction bases numbered 12, after V lost 4 bases and J lost 3 bases. CDR3 length: 16 amino acids. In DNA, the CDR3 is TGCGCCAGCAGCCATTCCGACAGGGGATCGTTCTACGAGCAGTACTTC. Protein: CASSHSDRGSFYEQYF.

The V and J genes are TRBV30 and TRBJ2-3; 9 bases fit TRBD2. This CDR3 is 15 amino acids long. Germline trimming cut 2 bases from V and 3 bases from J; bases unmatched to any gene: 6. From germline, CDR1 is GTSNPN and CDR2 SVGIG (reference sequence). The CDR3 DNA is TGTGCCTGGAGTACCGGCGGGGGGGTAACAGATACGCAGTATTTT. Translating it yields CAWSTGGGVTDTQYF. The full variable domain, completed using reference TRBV30 and TRBJ2-3, is SQTIHQWPATLVQPVGSPLSLECTVEGTSNPNLYWYRQAAGRGLQLLFYSVGIGQISSEVPQNLSASRPQDRQFILSSKKLLLSDSGFYLCAWSTGGGVTDTQYFGPGTRLTVL.

This clone appeared once. The chain uses TRBV18 and TRBJ2-2; 8 positions match TRBD1. V lost 2 bases to trimming and J lost 6 bases; unmatched junction nucleotides: 11. The length of the CDR3 is 17 residues. Germline-derived CDR1 and CDR2 are KGHSH and LQKENI. As DNA, the CDR3 is TGTGCCAGCTCACCAAACCCCGGGACAGGCCCCTCCGGGGAGCTGTTTTTT. Its translation is CASSPNPGTGPSGELFF.

The chain recombines TRBV6-5 with TRBJ2-5; tentative D call: TRBD2 (5 bases). V was clipped by 2 bases and J by 2 bases, with 12 bases between them. From germline, CDR1 is MNHEY and CDR2 SVGAGI. The CDR3 sequence is 15 residues long. The CDR3 DNA reads as TGTGCCAGCAGTTACCAAGGACGGGATCAAGAGACCCAGTACTTC. This translates into CASSYQGRDQETQYF.

The V gene is TRBV14, the J gene TRBJ1-1, with D hard to call. Germline CDR1 and CDR2: SGHDN and FVKESK. Trimming cost V 1 base and J 5 bases, with 8 bases left between them. The CDR3 sequence is 13 residues long. CDR3 nucleotide sequence: TGTGCCAGCAGCCAAGGCCTGAGGACTGAAGCTTTCTTT. It specifies CASSQGLRTEAFF.

The chain employs TRBV6-5 and TRBJ1-6; possible D gene TRBD1, 6 bases. The CDR3 has 14 residues. Trimming cost V 2 bases and J 7 bases, with 9 bases left between them. Germline-derived CDR1 and CDR2 are MNHEY and SVGAGI. The CDR3 protein is CASSYPRGNSPLHF. The DNA for the CDR3 is TGTGCCAGCAGTTACCCTAGGGGGAATTCACCCCTCCACTTT.

The genes are TRBV18 and TRBJ2-1; a possible D gene is TRBD2 (7 bases). Germline V gene sequence: CDR1 KGHSH, CDR2 LQKENI. There are 15 residues in the CDR3. The ends were cut back, 1 base at V and 5 bases at J, with 12 bases in the middle. CDR3 DNA sequence: TGTGCCAGCTCACCACGGGGGGGGCTTAACAATGAGCAGTTCTTC. It is translated as CASSPRGGLNNEQFF.

The CDR3 loop is CASSSRQGAGETQYF. The CDR3 bases are TGTGCCAGCAGCTCACGCCAGGGGGCAGGAGAGACCCAGTACTTC. The rearrangement joins TRBV11-2 to TRBJ2-5; 8 positions match TRBD1. Germline V CDR1 and CDR2: SGHAT, FQNNGV. The J segment lost 4 bases and the V segment lost 4 bases, leaving 8 bases of the junction unmatched. The CDR3 runs to 15 residues.

The chain links TRBV7-2 to TRBJ2-5; TRBD2 matches 12 bases. Germline CDR1 is SGHTA and CDR2 is FQGNSA. J was trimmed by 2 bases and V by 1 base; bases with no gene match: 11. The CDR3 runs to 19 residues. CDR3 DNA sequence: TGTGCCAGCAGCTTAGTCATCGGTCTAGCGGGGGGGAGGCAAGAGACCCAGTACTTC. Residues: CASSLVIGLAGGRQETQYF.

The chain joins TRBV18 to TRBJ1-2; 11 bases are shared with TRBD1. The germline V gene has CDR1 KGHSH and CDR2 LQKENI. The CDR3 extends over 14 amino acids. V gave up 5 bases and J gave up 6 bases; unmatched junction bases: 5. CDR3 nucleotides: TGTGCCAGCTCAGAAGGACAGGGGGCCGATGGCTACACCTTC. Translated, it gives CASSEGQGADGYTF.

V is TRBV27 and J is TRBJ2-7; 8 bases are shared with TRBD2. Per germline, CDR1 MNHEY and CDR2 SMNVEV (reference sequence). With 4 bases clipped from V and 4 bases from J, the junction kept 9 bases outside the gene matches. The CDR3 is made up of 15 amino acids. DNA for the CDR3: TGTGCCAGCAGTTCGCTGGAGCGGGGGAGTTACGAGCAGTACTTC. It codes for CASSSLERGSYEQYF.

The chain carries TRBV7-2 and TRBJ2-5; D unclear. Germline-derived CDR1 and CDR2 are SGHTA and FQGNSA. The CDR3 length is 15 residues. The ends were cut back, 2 bases at V and 5 bases at J, with 15 bases in the middle. CDR3 bases: TGTGCCAGCAGCTTATTACGCGGCCTAGGCGAGACCCAGTACTTC. Amino acid sequence: CASSLLRGLGETQYF.

CDR3 protein: CASSQGVSSNQPQHF. The CDR3 coding sequence is TGTGCCAGCAGCCAAGGAGTCTCAAGCAATCAGCCCCAGCATTTT. V is TRBV3-1 (or the pseudogene TRBV3-2) and J is TRBJ1-5; D unclear. The CDR3 spans 15 residues. Germline V lookup: CDR1 LGHDT, CDR2 YNNKEL (reference sequence). The V end was cut by 1 base, the J end by 1 base, with 8 bases between.

The gene calls are TRBV27 and TRBJ1-1; 7 positions match TRBD1. Germline V gives CDR1 MNHEY, CDR2 SMNVEV (reference sequence). The length of the CDR3 is 16 residues. Unmatched junction bases numbered 10, after V lost 4 bases and J lost 2 bases. The CDR3 sequence: CASSYRDSWGNTEAFF. The CDR3 region has the DNA TGTGCCAGCAGTTACCGGGACAGCTGGGGAAACACTGAAGCTTTCTTT.